Listed below are T cell receptor beta chains from one sample, sequenced in a study of T cells after yellow fever vaccination. TCRdb reanalysed the 5' RACE reads using MiXCR and keeps one entry per CDR3 protein. Found here are just under 600,000 distinct CDR3 sequences, roughly 13% of them singletons; the top ten hold more than 12%. The sequencing used PBMCs, collected on the day of the yellow fever booster vaccination. These receptors were taken from a man aged 25 to 40 who received the YFV17D yellow fever vaccine. Both conserved end residues are part of each CDR3. The D gene is left open where the match is weak. Clone size, where shown, is once, few, many, or a class for clones that have expanded.

TRBJ2-7 TRBD1 - TRBV5-1 CASRDQGDEQYF TGCGCCAGCCGGGACCAGGGGGACGAGCAGTACTTC
TRBJ2-1 TRBD1 few TRBV4-3 CASSQDTGTGGNEQFF TGCGCCAGCAGCCAAGATACGGGGACAGGGGGGAATGAGCAGTTCTTC
TRBJ2-7 - - TRBV10-3 CAISGTVLSNEQYF TGTGCCATCAGTGGGACAGTACTTTCTAACGAGCAGTACTTC
TRBJ2-2 - - TRBV12-3/TRBV12-4 CASNRGVGTGELFF TGTGCCAGCAATCGGGGTGTAGGGACCGGGGAGCTGTTTTTT
TRBJ1-2 - - TRBV3-1 CASSQDSGTDRGYTF TGTGCCAGCAGCCAAGATTCCGGGACGGATAGGGGCTACACCTTC
TRBJ2-7 TRBD1 - TRBV10-3 CAISEAGSGTGYEQYF TGTGCCATCAGTGAGGCGGGCTCCGGGACAGGCTACGAGCAGTACTTC
TRBJ2-1 - - TRBV12-3/TRBV12-4 CASTRRDEQFF TGTGCCAGCACCCGACGGGATGAGCAGTTCTTC
TRBJ2-5 - - TRBV11-1 CASSLRGATTLAQETQYF TGTGCCAGCAGCCTACGGGGGGCGACGACCCTCGCCCAAGAGACCCAGTACTTC
TRBJ2-1 TRBD2 - TRBV7-8 CASRQGLAGYAEQFF TGTGCCAGCAGGCAGGGACTAGCGGGATACGCTGAGCAGTTCTTC
TRBJ2-7 - few TRBV27 CASSHGLGEQYF TGTGCCAGCAGTCACGGACTGGGCGAGCAGTACTTC
TRBJ2-3 - - TRBV10-2 CASTRGWQGGDTQYF TGCGCCAGCACTCGAGGGTGGCAGGGGGGAGATACGCAGTATTTT
TRBJ1-2 TRBD1 few TRBV25-1 CASSLGTGGNYGYTF TGTGCCAGCAGTCTCGGGACAGGGGGTAACTATGGCTACACCTTC
TRBJ2-7 - - TRBV4-3 CASSQASDRTYEQYF TGCGCCAGCAGCCAAGCATCTGACCGTACCTACGAGCAGTACTTC
TRBJ2-1 TRBD2 few TRBV11-1 CASSPWGSGTSGNVEQFF TGTGCCAGCAGCCCTTGGGGGTCCGGGACTAGCGGGAACGTTGAGCAGTTCTTC
TRBJ2-7 - many TRBV20-1 CSAKGGISYEQYF TGCAGTGCCAAGGGGGGCATTTCCTACGAGCAGTACTTC
TRBJ1-4 TRBD1 - TRBV20-1 CSAAQGAFNEKLFF TGCAGTGCTGCACAGGGGGCGTTCAATGAAAAACTGTTTTTT
TRBJ2-1 TRBD2 few TRBV28 CASGNSGRATNEQFF TGTGCCAGCGGAAACAGCGGGAGGGCGACAAATGAGCAGTTCTTC
TRBJ1-1 - once TRBV7-2 CASSSGPVNTEAFF TGTGCCAGCAGCTCGGGACCGGTTAACACTGAAGCTTTCTTT
TRBJ1-1 - few TRBV30 CAWSVSLTDTEAFF TGTGCCTGGAGTGTCTCCCTGACGGACACTGAAGCTTTCTTT
TRBJ1-2 - - TRBV14 CASSPHGRSNYGYTF TGTGCCAGCAGCCCTCACGGCAGATCTAACTATGGCTACACCTTC
TRBJ2-3 - few TRBV7-2 CASSLNPGSTDTQYF TGTGCCAGCAGCCTAAACCCGGGGAGCACAGATACGCAGTATTTT
TRBJ2-5 - - TRBV12-3/TRBV12-4 CASRVGGGWETQYF TGTGCCAGCAGAGTAGGCGGGGGCTGGGAGACCCAGTACTTC
TRBJ2-7 - - TRBV11-2 CASSSPVISYEQYF TGTGCCAGCAGCTCTCCTGTGATCTCCTACGAGCAGTACTTC
TRBJ2-6 TRBD2 - TRBV12-3/TRBV12-4 CASSRLAGGSRGANVLTF TGTGCCAGCAGTCGACTAGCGGGAGGGTCTAGGGGGGCCAACGTCCTGACTTTC
TRBJ1-6 TRBD1 - TRBV7-9 CASSYGQGRSPLHF TGTGCCAGCAGCTACGGACAGGGCAGATCACCCCTCCACTTT
TRBJ2-1 - few TRBV7-8 CASSLRGTANNEQFF TGTGCCAGCAGCTTACGGGGAACCGCAAACAATGAGCAGTTCTTC
TRBJ2-5 - - TRBV5-1 CASSLWAGSRETQYF TGCGCCAGCAGCTTGTGGGCAGGGAGCCGGGAGACCCAGTACTTC
TRBJ2-1 - - TRBV7-2 CASSPRLQPNEQFF TGTGCCAGCAGCCCCCGACTCCAGCCCAATGAGCAGTTCTTC
TRBJ2-2 TRBD1 - TRBV12-3/TRBV12-4 CAICLTVTGSTNTGELFF TGTGCCATCTGTTTAACCGTGACAGGGTCAACGAACACCGGGGAGCTGTTTTTT
TRBJ2-1 - few TRBV20-1 CSATLGSTTNEQFF TGCAGTGCTACTCTCGGGAGTACGACCAATGAGCAGTTCTTC
TRBJ2-7 TRBD1 few TRBV5-1 CASSLVGTGKDYEQYF TGCGCCAGCAGCTTGGTGGGGACAGGGAAAGACTACGAGCAGTACTTC
TRBJ2-5 - many TRBV6-2/TRBV6-3 CASSYRGFRETQYF TGTGCCAGCAGTTATAGAGGGTTTCGAGAGACCCAGTACTTC
TRBJ2-1 TRBD2 few TRBV3-1 CASSQDLLAGPPGNEQFF TGTGCCAGCAGCCAAGATCTTCTAGCGGGGCCTCCTGGGAATGAGCAGTTCTTC
TRBJ2-3 TRBD2 - TRBV10-1 CASSESSGRIHTDTQYF TGCGCCAGCAGTGAATCTAGCGGAAGGATCCACACAGATACGCAGTATTTT
TRBJ2-7 TRBD1 - TRBV19 CASSRTGNEQYF TGTGCCAGTAGTAGGACAGGGAACGAGCAGTACTTC
TRBJ2-2 - few TRBV18 CASSPFVPGAGELFF TGTGCCAGCTCACCATTTGTTCCGGGAGCCGGGGAGCTGTTTTTT
TRBJ1-4 - few TRBV4-3 CASAEAGSGEKLFF TGCGCCAGCGCGGAGGCTGGGTCGGGTGAAAAACTGTTTTTT